This TCR beta chain stems from a study of post-analysis software for immune sequencing data. The CDR3 runs to 15 residues. The ends lost 2 bases at V and 7 bases at J; junction bases unmatched: 6. Germline CDR1 and CDR2: KGHDR and SFDVKD. As to this clonotype: What it recognizes is unknown.

The TCR beta cDNA libraries carried unique molecular identifiers. Starting from approximately 0.95 to 9.8 million T cells, the study yielded roughly 0.5 million cDNA molecules. MiXCR, run by TCRdb on the PCR reads, gives a single entry per CDR3 protein. Of about 680,000 distinct CDR3 sequences listed, roughly three fifths are singletons. Overall study findings and caveats: In multiple sclerosis, normalized Chao1 diversity was significantly below that of controls. There were four or five TRBV segments more frequent in patients than controls, and TRBV5-6, TRBV5-1 and TRBV20-1 were among them.

This sequence joins TRBV24-1 and TRBJ2-1, with 8 bases aligning to TRBD1. The sequence was collected from a girl aged 2 to 10 with multiple sclerosis. The sample consisted of blood. The chain's CDR3 is CATSDSPNRGNEQFF. The CDR3 DNA follows: TGTGCCACCAGTGATTCCCCAAACAGGGGGAATGAGCAGTTCTTC.